Below are 30 T cell receptor beta chains sequenced from a single sample in a study of blood T cell repertoires in COVID-19. The method was immunoSEQ multiplex PCR; TCRdb's version includes in-frame clones alone and lacks a portion of them. The data hold fewer than 200,000 clones, with around 86% observed a single time. The sequenced material came from peripheral blood. The receptors were gathered from a woman over 75 with COVID-19, enrolled during active disease.

This chain connects TRBV29-1 to TRBJ1-6; TRBD1 might be the D (6 bases). Per germline, CDR1 SQVTM and CDR2 ANQGSEA. With 6 bases removed from V and 9 bases from J, the gap between germline ends came to 15 bases. The CDR3 is made up of 13 amino acids. In DNA form, the CDR3 reads TGCAGCGTCCGCCGGGACATCACTTCACCCCTCCACTTT. This gives the protein CSVRRDITSPLHF.

The V call is TRBV9, the J call TRBJ2-2; D unresolved. V gave up 0 bases and J gave up 4 bases, with 7 bases separating them. Germline loops: CDR1 SGDLS, CDR2 YYNGEE. The CDR3 consists of 14 residues. The CDR3 bases are TGTGCCAGCAGCGTAGCCCTTTCCACCGGGGAGCTGTTTTTT. As protein: CASSVALSTGELFF.

This clone was seen once. This sequence joins TRBV5-1 and TRBJ2-1, with 11 nucleotides matching TRBD1. Unmatched junction bases numbered 9, after V lost 7 bases and J lost 6 bases. Germline values: CDR1 SGHRS, CDR2 YFSETQ. This CDR3 is built from 15 residues. This chain's CDR3 is CASDIGQGAGNEQFF. CDR3 bases: TGCGCCAGCGATATCGGACAGGGGGCTGGCAATGAGCAGTTCTTC.

The rearrangement uses TRBV2 and TRBJ1-4, with 9 bases that match TRBD1. The CDR3 has 15 residues. J was trimmed by 7 bases and V by 2 bases; bases with no gene match: 5. Germline-derived CDR1 and CDR2 are SNHLY and FYNNEI. In DNA, the CDR3 is TGTGCCAGCAGTGAACTGGGACAGGGAGGTGAAAAACTGTTTTTT. Its protein is CASSELGQGGEKLFF. The full variable domain, with the rest looked up from reference TRBV2 and TRBJ1-4, is EPEVTQTPSHQVTQMGQEVILRCVPISNHLYFYWYRQILGQKVEFLVSFYNNEISEKSEIFDDQFSVERPDGSNFTLKIRSTKLEDSAMYFCASSELGQGGEKLFFGSGTQLSVL.

This rearrangement joins TRBV7-2 to TRBJ2-7, with 10 bases that match TRBD2. CDR1 and CDR2 (germline): SGHTA, FQGNSA. Trimming cost V 4 bases and J 5 bases; bases outside gene matches: 14. The CDR3 has 17 residues. The DNA for the CDR3 is TGTGCCAGCAGCTCGAGTCGACGGCTAGCGGGAGCCCACGAGCAGTACTTC. Protein sequence: CASSSSRRLAGAHEQYF.

The rearrangement links TRBV10-3 to TRBJ1-4, with 7 bases fitting TRBD1. Germline V gives CDR1 ENHRY, CDR2 SYGVKD. The CDR3 is 13 amino acids. Unmatched junction bases numbered 3, after V lost 3 bases and J lost 8 bases. CDR3 DNA sequence: TGTGCCATCAGTGATGGGGACAGCGAAAAACTGTTTTTT. It yields the protein CAISDGDSEKLFF.

This chain links TRBV5-1 with TRBJ2-5, with 7 bases that match TRBD2. Trimming cost V 4 bases and J 5 bases; bases outside gene matches: 11. Per the germline V gene, CDR1 is SGHRS and CDR2 is YFSETQ. The CDR3 consists of 15 residues. The CDR3 is CASSPGDGAGETQYF. The CDR3 DNA sequence: TGCGCCAGCAGCCCAGGCGACGGAGCGGGGGAGACCCAGTACTTC.

In its sample, this clone was seen a few times. This chain uses TRBV27 with TRBJ2-7; 7 bases agree with TRBD2. This CDR3 comprises 14 residues. CDR1 and CDR2 from the germline V gene are MNHEY and SMNVEV (reference sequence). V shed 8 bases, J shed 0 bases, and the junction held 7 bases outside the gene matches. The DNA for the CDR3 is TGTGCCAGCGGGCCGCGGGGGACCTCCTACGAGCAGTACTTC. The encoded protein is CASGPRGTSYEQYF.

The chain joins TRBV18 to TRBJ1-1, with D maybe TRBD1 (6 bases). Germline loops: CDR1 KGHSH, CDR2 LQKENI. The CDR3 consists of 15 residues. Trimming took 3 bases from V and 1 from J, leaving 12 bases between them. CDR3 sequence: CASSPRTDWNTEAFF. CDR3 nucleotides: TGTGCCAGCTCACCCCGGACAGATTGGAACACTGAAGCTTTCTTT.

The CDR3 here is CASSPSSGGGSQYF. DNA of the CDR3: TGTGCCAGCAGCCCGTCGTCAGGGGGCGGTTCCCAGTACTTC. This chain uses TRBV7-7 with TRBJ2-5; TRBD1 matches at 8 bases. CDR1 is SSHAT and CDR2 is FNYEAQ in the germline V gene (reference sequence). The V and J ends lost 5 bases and 9 bases, in that order; junction bases with no gene match: 11. The CDR3 covers 14 residues.

The chain combines TRBV19 with TRBJ2-1, with D perhaps matching TRBD1 (5 bases). V shed 4 bases and J shed 7 bases, with 14 bases lying between them. CDR1 and CDR2 from the germline V gene are LNHDA and SQIVND (reference sequence). This CDR3 region has 14 residues. This CDR3 is CASSRMSGQNEQFF. Written as DNA, the CDR3 is TGTGCCAGTAGTAGGATGTCAGGGCAAAATGAGCAGTTCTTC.

This chain uses TRBV19 with TRBJ1-5; 8 nucleotides line up with TRBD1. The germline V gene has CDR1 LNHDA and CDR2 SQIVND (reference sequence). The CDR3 consists of 17 residues. The junction had 12 bases not matched to a gene; V was cut back by 2 bases and J by 6 bases. In DNA form, the CDR3 reads TGTGCCAGTAGTATACTTAGACAGGGGTATGTTGGTCAGCCCCAGCATTTT. It translates to CASSILRQGYVGQPQHF.

This clone was detected a few times. DNA of the CDR3: TGTGCCAGCAGCCCAGACAGGGGCTACGAGCAGTACTTC. Its translation: CASSPDRGYEQYF. This sequence joins TRBV7-8 and TRBJ2-7; 8 nucleotides line up with TRBD1. The CDR3 spans 13 residues. The germline gives CDR1 SGHVS, CDR2 FQNEAQ. J was trimmed by 3 bases and V by 5 bases; bases with no gene match: 3.

CDR3 bases: TGTGCCAGCAGTTTATCGAAACAAAGCGGGACTGAAGCTTTCTTT. Its translation is CASSLSKQSGTEAFF. The chain links TRBV27 to TRBJ1-1; no clear D. Germline CDR1 and CDR2: MNHEY and SMNVEV (reference sequence). V gave up 0 bases and J gave up 5 bases, with 13 bases separating them. The CDR3 extends over 15 amino acids.

This chain connects TRBV14 to TRBJ1-6, with D hard to call. This CDR3 has 14 residues. CDR1 and CDR2 (germline): SGHDN, FVKESK. V was trimmed by 0 bases and J by 12 bases, leaving 12 bases between them. CDR3 DNA sequence: TGTGCCAGCAGCCAAGACCGGTCAGGCGAACCCCTCCACTTT. It encodes CASSQDRSGEPLHF.

J is TRBJ2-3 and V is TRBV28, with 9 bases fitting TRBD1. Germline V lookup: CDR1 MDHEN, CDR2 SYDVKM. The V gene end was trimmed by 5 bases and the J gene end by 6 bases; junction bases not matched to a gene: 9. The length of the CDR3 is 15 residues. CDR3 nucleotides: TGTGCCAGCAGTGCCTGGGGACAGGGAACGGATACGCAGTATTTT. Its translation is CASSAWGQGTDTQYF.

This clone appeared a few times. The J gene is TRBJ1-1, the V gene TRBV28; D gene uncertain. V shed 2 bases and J shed 8 bases, with 9 bases lying between them. This CDR3 comprises 12 residues. CDR1 and CDR2 (germline): MDHEN, SYDVKM. CDR3 in amino acids: CASSLRHGEAFF. As DNA, the CDR3 is TGTGCCAGCAGTTTACGACACGGAGAAGCTTTCTTT.

This chain connects TRBV11-2 to TRBJ2-2; TRBD2 matches 8 bases. CDR1 SGHAT and CDR2 FQNNGV come from the germline V gene. Trimming cost V 5 bases and J 4 bases; bases outside gene matches: 15. The CDR3 sequence is 18 residues long. CDR3 DNA sequence: TGTGCCAGCAGCCCAAACCTGGCGGGACTAGGGCGCACCGGGGAGCTGTTTTTT. This codes for CASSPNLAGLGRTGELFF.

The V gene is TRBV7-2, the J gene TRBJ1-3; possibly TRBD1 for D (5 bases). V gave up 6 bases and J gave up 3 bases, with 18 bases separating them. In germline, CDR1 is SGHTA, CDR2 FQGNSA. The CDR3 has 16 amino acids. As DNA, the CDR3 is TGTGCCAGCAGTCTAGCGGTTGGGGGGATTGGAAACACCATATATTTT. It codes for CASSLAVGGIGNTIYF. The entire variable domain, with the rest obtained from reference TRBV7-2 and TRBJ1-3, is as follows: GAGVSQSPSNKVTEKGKDVELRCDPISGHTALYWYRQSLGQGLEFLIYFQGNSAPDKSGLPSDRFSAERTGGSVSTLTIQRTQQEDSAVYLCASSLAVGGIGNTIYFGEGSWLTVV.

The V and J genes are TRBV7-6 and TRBJ1-6; TRBD1 matches 10 bases. The germline V gene encodes CDR1 SGHVS and CDR2 FNYEAQ. V gave up 5 bases and J gave up 7 bases; unmatched junction bases: 8. This CDR3 has 16 residues. Here the CDR3 DNA reads TGTGCCAGCAGCCCCCAACTGACAGGGGGCAATTCACCCCTCCACTTT. Translation: CASSPQLTGGNSPLHF.

The CDR3 loop is CASSNRVTDTQYF. Written as DNA, the CDR3 is TGTGCCAGCAGCAACAGGGTAACAGATACGCAGTATTTT. V is TRBV6-5 and J is TRBJ2-3, with a tentative D call TRBD1 (6 bases). Trimming cost V 6 bases and J 3 bases, with 10 bases left between them. Germline CDR1 and CDR2: MNHEY and SVGAGI. This CDR3 has 13 amino acids.

This chain joins TRBV29-1 and TRBJ1-4; D remains ambiguous. Germline CDR1 reads SQVTM; CDR2 reads ANQGSEA. Trimming removed 0 bases from V and 1 base from J, with 3 bases in between. The CDR3 totals 13 residues. This CDR3 is CSVEDGTNEKLFF. Written as DNA, the CDR3 is TGCAGCGTTGAAGACGGAACTAATGAAAAACTGTTTTTT.

The chain employs TRBV3-1 (or the pseudogene TRBV3-2) and TRBJ2-5; 7 positions match TRBD2. The length of the CDR3 is 15 residues. Germline assignment: CDR1 LGHDT and CDR2 YNNKEL (reference sequence). V lost 1 base, J lost 6 bases, and 8 bases stayed unmatched. The CDR3 nucleotides are TGTGCCAGCAGCCAAGGCGCGGGAGCTGCAAAGACCCAGTACTTC. Translated, it gives CASSQGAGAAKTQYF.

The chain has TRBV3-1 (or the pseudogene TRBV3-2) and TRBJ2-1; no firm D call. Between the trimmed V and J ends, which lost 5 bases and 4 bases, there was a span of 3 bases. The CDR3 has 11 residues. CDR1 is LGHDT and CDR2 is YNNKEL in the germline V gene (reference sequence). Here the CDR3 DNA reads TGTGCCAGCAGCATATACAATGAGCAGTTCTTC. It yields the protein CASSIYNEQFF.

This clone was recorded many times. V and J are TRBV19 and TRBJ2-2, with 7 bases aligning to TRBD1. Germline values: CDR1 LNHDA, CDR2 SQIVND (reference sequence). The ends lost 4 bases at V and 4 bases at J; junction bases unmatched: 6. CDR3 length: 15 residues. CDR3 in amino acids: CASSTTGDGTGELFF. CDR3 nucleotide sequence: TGTGCCAGTAGTACTACAGGGGATGGCACCGGGGAGCTGTTTTTT.

The chain employs TRBV4-2 and TRBJ1-6; 10 nucleotides line up with TRBD1. The CDR3 is 15 residues long. Trimming removed 0 bases from V and 9 bases from J; junction bases left unmatched: 2. CDR1 and CDR2 (germline): LGHNA, YNFKEQ. For the CDR3, the DNA is TGTGCCAGCAGCCAAGAAGGGACAGGGGTTTCACCCCTCCACTTT. Translation gives CASSQEGTGVSPLHF.

The chain joins TRBV5-1 to TRBJ2-3, with D possibly being TRBD2 (6 bases). Germline CDR1 and CDR2: SGHRS and YFSETQ. The CDR3 has 15 residues. The V end lost 2 bases, the J end lost 5 bases, and 15 bases lay between the germline ends. The CDR3 nucleotides are TGCGCCAGCAGCTTCTTTGGCGGGGAGGTAGATACGCAGTATTTT. It encodes CASSFFGGEVDTQYF.

V and J are TRBV9 and TRBJ2-1; the match to TRBD2 covers 12 bases. The CDR3 is 16 amino acids. V lost 0 bases to trimming and J lost 12 bases; unmatched junction nucleotides: 10. The germline gives CDR1 SGDLS, CDR2 YYNGEE. The CDR3 coding sequence is TGTGCCAGCAGCGTAGGAGTGACTAGCGGGAGTTGGGGGCAGTTCTTC. Its translation: CASSVGVTSGSWGQFF.

Written as DNA, the CDR3 is TGTGCCAGCAGCCCAGAGGGTTGGGGGGTCGAGACCCAGTACTTC. It encodes CASSPEGWGVETQYF. The chain combines TRBV3-1 (or the pseudogene TRBV3-2) with TRBJ2-5, with a possible D match to TRBD2 (6 bases). V was pared by 4 bases and J by 5 bases, with 17 bases between. CDR1 is LGHDT, CDR2 YNNKEL, per germline (reference sequence). There are 15 residues in the CDR3.

V is TRBV6-1 and J is TRBJ2-2, with D possibly TRBD2 on 6 matching bases. The V end lost 0 bases, the J end lost 8 bases, and 13 bases lay between the germline ends. Germline loops: CDR1 MNHNS, CDR2 SASEGT. This CDR3 is 15 amino acids long. The CDR3 reads CASSEASAGSGELFF. CDR3 in DNA: TGTGCCAGCAGTGAAGCGTCGGCGGGGTCGGGGGAGCTGTTTTTT.